The next 22 T cell receptor beta chains were all read from a single sample in a study of T cell changes during pregnancy in multiple sclerosis. Using immunoSEQ multiplex PCR, the repertoire was profiled, and TCRdb retains in-frame clones only, with some absent. The sample records 30,000 to 50,000 clones, around 92% being singletons. The sample here was CD4+ T cells from peripheral blood mononuclear cells, taken after pregnancy. These receptors all stem from a female donor with multiple sclerosis, enrolled in a pregnancy study.

The CDR3 loop reads CATAPGFGGAPDTQYF. The CDR3, as DNA: TGCGCCACCGCCCCAGGTTTTGGCGGGGCCCCAGATACGCAGTATTTT. J is TRBJ2-3 and V is TRBV5-1, with a weak D call TRBD2 (6 bases). The CDR3 loop spans 16 amino acids. Per germline, CDR1 SGHRS and CDR2 YFSETQ. Trimming stripped 9 bases from V and 4 bases from J, with 24 bases between.

This CDR3 reads CASSTTGGAVEDTQYF. The CDR3 DNA reads TGTGCCAGCAGCACGACCGGGGGGGCCGTTGAAGATACGCAGTATTTT. This chain joins TRBV9 and TRBJ2-3; 8 bases are shared with TRBD2. CDR1 and CDR2 from the germline V gene are SGDLS and YYNGEE. The CDR3 sequence is 16 residues long. J gave up 5 bases and V 4 bases, and 12 bases lay outside the gene matches.

This clone was found once. The chain combines TRBV6-5 with TRBJ2-1, with 10 positions matching TRBD2. This CDR3 region has 15 residues. V dropped 6 bases and J dropped 2; count of bases not matched to a gene: 4. Germline V gene lookup returns CDR1 MNHEY and CDR2 SVGAGI. This CDR3 is CASSRLAGPYNEQFF. The CDR3 nucleotides are TGTGCCAGCAGCCGACTAGCGGGCCCCTACAATGAGCAGTTCTTC.

This chain links TRBV27 with TRBJ1-2; 7 nucleotides line up with TRBD1. This CDR3 contains 18 residues. V lost 5 bases to trimming and J lost 8 bases; unmatched junction nucleotides: 23. Germline V gives CDR1 MNHEY, CDR2 SMNVEV (reference sequence). The CDR3 loop is CASSQGPGTESSLWGYTF. In DNA form, the CDR3 reads TGTGCCAGCAGTCAAGGACCTGGGACAGAAAGTTCCCTATGGGGCTACACCTTC.

This sequence joins TRBV27 and TRBJ1-6, with TRBD1 identical over 7 bases. The CDR3 runs 16 residues. The germline gives CDR1 MNHEY, CDR2 SMNVEV (reference sequence). The trim removed 5 bases at V and 7 bases at J, leaving 11 bases unmatched. CDR3 coding DNA: TGTGCCAGCAGTCCAGGGACCTCCAGGGGGAATTCACCCCTCCACTTT. This gives the protein CASSPGTSRGNSPLHF.

The J gene is TRBJ2-7, the V gene TRBV7-2, with D possibly being TRBD1 (6 bases). CDR3 size: 14 residues. CDR1 and CDR2 from the germline V gene are SGHTA and FQGNSA. V was shortened by 1 base and J by 6 bases, with 13 bases between the two germline ends. The CDR3 DNA reads as TGTGCCAGCAGCTTAGGGGGCAGGGGCGGCGAGCAGTACTTC. Amino acid sequence: CASSLGGRGGEQYF.

The chain combines TRBV19 with TRBJ2-1; D gene uncertain. The CDR3 runs 12 residues. The V gene's germline CDR1 is LNHDA and CDR2 SQIVND (reference sequence). The V and J ends lost 9 bases and 9 bases respectively, with 15 bases between them. The CDR3 DNA is TGTGCCAGCAAAAGTATCCCGGGTGAGCAGTTCTTC. It codes for CASKSIPGEQFF.

Worth noting for this clone: At one of its ends the junction is not consistent with the germline gene, which may arise from a read error. The genes are TRBV7-7 and TRBJ2-2; TRBD2 agrees at 9 bases. The germline gives CDR1 SSHAT, CDR2 FNYEAQ (reference sequence). The CDR3 spans 17 residues. CDR3 region: CASSSLASGGHPGELFF. CDR3 coding DNA: TGTGCTAGCAGCTCCCTGGCCAGCGGGGGGCACCCCGGGGAGCTGTTTTTT.

The rearrangement uses TRBV6-5 and TRBJ1-6; perhaps TRBD1 as D (5 bases). The CDR3 is 16 amino acids. The germline gives CDR1 MNHEY, CDR2 SVGAGI. V lost 4 bases, J lost 7 bases, and 17 bases lay in between. This chain's CDR3 is CASSFLGPQANSPLHF. The DNA for the CDR3 is TGTGCCAGCAGTTTTTTGGGGCCCCAGGCCAATTCACCCCTCCACTTT.

J is TRBJ1-2 and V is TRBV4-1; D remains unclear. The V gene's germline CDR1 is MGHRA and CDR2 YSYEKL. The CDR3 sequence is 14 residues long. V dropped 1 base and J dropped 5 bases, with 11 bases sitting between them. Written as DNA, the CDR3 is TGCGCCAGCAGCCAAGTAGGTCGGGGATATGGCTACACCTTC. Encoded protein: CASSQVGRGYGYTF.

This chain joins TRBV6-4 and TRBJ2-1, with 8 bases aligning to TRBD1. Per germline, CDR1 MRHNA and CDR2 SNTAGT. The CDR3 length is 15 residues. V trimming: 5 bases; J trimming: 10 bases; junction bases outside the gene matches: 13. The CDR3 sequence: CASSPGQVLVGEQFF. The CDR3 DNA follows: TGTGCCAGCAGTCCGGGACAGGTCCTTGTAGGGGAGCAGTTCTTC.

V usage is TRBV5-5 and J usage is TRBJ1-2, with 8 bases aligning to TRBD1. With 1 base clipped from V and 6 bases from J, the junction kept 8 bases outside the gene matches. The CDR3 spans 15 residues. Germline V gene lookup returns CDR1 SGHKS and CDR2 YYEKEE (reference sequence). CDR3 amino acids: CASSLRDRYYHGYTF. As DNA, the CDR3 is TGTGCCAGCAGCTTGAGGGACAGGTACTATCATGGCTACACCTTC. Using reference TRBV5-5 and TRBJ1-2 for the parts outside the CDR3, the full variable domain is DAGVTQSPTHLIKTRGQQVTLRCSPISGHKSVSWYQQVLGQGPQFIFQYYEKEERGRGNFPDRFSARQFPNYSSELNVNALLLGDSALYLCASSLRDRYYHGYTFGSGTRLTVV.

The rearrangement links TRBV7-9 to TRBJ1-3; D is undetermined. Germline values: CDR1 SEHNR, CDR2 FQNEAQ (reference sequence). Trimming pared 2 bases from V and 0 bases from J, leaving 11 bases between. The CDR3 is made up of 16 amino acids. The chain's CDR3 is CASSLFMGTSGNTIYF. DNA for the CDR3: TGTGCCAGCAGCTTATTTATGGGCACCTCTGGAAACACCATATATTTT.

V and J are TRBV7-6 and TRBJ1-4, with 12 nucleotides matching TRBD1. J was trimmed by 11 bases and V by 4 bases; bases with no gene match: 5. Per germline, CDR1 SGHVS and CDR2 FNYEAQ. This CDR3 has 14 residues. The CDR3, as DNA: TGTGCCAGCAGCTCGGGACAGGGGGCCCGGAAACTGTTTTTT. This encodes CASSSGQGARKLFF.

V is TRBV9 and J is TRBJ1-2; D is possibly TRBD1 (6 bases). Looked up from germline, CDR1 is SGDLS and CDR2 is YYNGEE. Trimming took off 0 bases at V and 7 bases at J, with 13 bases between the two ends. This CDR3 region has 14 residues. For the CDR3, the DNA is TGTGCCAGCAGCGTAGACAGGGTGCAAAGTGGCTACACCTTC. Its translation is CASSVDRVQSGYTF. Based on the CDR3 plus reference TRBV9 and TRBJ1-2, the full variable domain is DSGVTQTPKHLITATGQRVTLRCSPRSGDLSVYWYQQSLDQGLQFLIQYYNGEERAKGNILERFSAQQFPDLHSELNLSSLELGDSALYFCASSVDRVQSGYTFGSGTRLTVV.

This chain uses TRBV30 with TRBJ2-1; 7 bases align to TRBD2. CDR1 and CDR2 from the germline V gene are GTSNPN and SVGIG (reference sequence). This CDR3 comprises 15 residues. After removal of 4 bases from V and 9 bases from J, the junction contained 15 bases not matched to a gene. CDR3 nucleotide sequence: TGTGCCTGGACCGTGGGGGGGTTCGGCCTTACTGAGCAGTTCTTC. Protein product: CAWTVGGFGLTEQFF.

V is TRBV5-6 and J is TRBJ1-4, with 7 positions matching TRBD1. Germline V CDR1 and CDR2: SGHDT, YYEEEE. After removal of 4 bases from V and 8 bases from J, the junction contained 8 bases not matched to a gene. CDR3 length: 14 residues. The DNA of the CDR3 is TGTGCCAGCAGCGAGACAGGGTACCCGGAAAAACTGTTTTTT. Translating gives CASSETGYPEKLFF.

This sequence joins TRBV29-1 and TRBJ2-2; 7 bases map to TRBD1. CDR1 and CDR2 from the germline V gene are SQVTM and ANQGSEA. This CDR3 is 14 amino acids long. With V trimmed by 4 bases and J by 2 bases, 4 bases remained unmatched. CDR3 nucleotides: TGCAGCGTTGCCGCAGGGGGAAACACCGGGGAGCTGTTTTTT. As protein: CSVAAGGNTGELFF.

V and J are TRBV7-3 and TRBJ2-3; TRBD1 matches 8 bases. This CDR3 comprises 17 residues. With V trimmed by 1 base and J by 4 bases, 10 bases remained unmatched. Looked up from germline, CDR1 is SGHTA and CDR2 is FQGTGA. The CDR3 loop reads CASSLNQGAIGADTQYF. As DNA, the CDR3 is TGTGCCAGCAGCTTAAATCAGGGGGCTATAGGGGCAGATACGCAGTATTTT.

This chain connects TRBV7-2 to TRBJ2-5; 14 bases are shared with TRBD2. The CDR3 loop spans 18 amino acids. After removal of 5 bases from V and 8 bases from J, the junction contained 16 bases not matched to a gene. The germline gives CDR1 SGHTA, CDR2 FQGNSA. CDR3 bases: TGTGCCAGCAGCGCAGCTGGGACTAGCGGGAGCGTCTCCACAACCCAGTACTTC. This translates into CASSAAGTSGSVSTTQYF.

This chain connects TRBV7-9 to TRBJ1-6, with D maybe TRBD1 (5 bases). The CDR3 consists of 14 residues. With 5 bases removed from V and 13 bases from J, the gap between germline ends came to 18 bases. Germline V gene data show CDR1 as SEHNR and CDR2 as FQNEAQ (reference sequence). CDR3 bases: TGTGCCAGCAGCGGCGGTTGGGGGGTCAGGCCCCTCCACTTT. This sequence encodes CASSGGWGVRPLHF.

The J gene is TRBJ2-2, the V gene TRBV14; D gene ambiguous. Trimming took 0 bases from V and 0 from J, leaving 11 bases between them. The CDR3 has 17 residues. Germline-derived CDR1 and CDR2 are SGHDN and FVKESK. In nucleotides, the CDR3 is TGTGCCAGCAGCCAAGATCGCATCAGCGCGAACACCGGGGAGCTGTTTTTT. Amino acids: CASSQDRISANTGELFF. Supplemented by reference TRBV14 and TRBJ2-2, the full variable domain reads EAGVTQFPSHSVIEKGQTVTLRCDPISGHDNLYWYRRVMGKEIKFLLHFVKESKQDESGMPNNRFLAERTGGTYSTLKVQPAELEDSGVYFCASSQDRISANTGELFFGEGSRLTVL.